Following are 12 T cell receptor beta chains from one sample sequenced in a study of blood T cell repertoires in COVID-19. Produced via immunoSEQ multiplex PCR; TCRdb's table is partial and in-frame only. The sample holds some 390,000 clones, about nine tenths seen once. Sequenced material: PBMCs or T cells enriched from blood (not recorded which). The receptors were gathered from a woman in her 30s who had recovered from COVID-19.

This clone was seen a single time. The chain recombines TRBV6-5 with TRBJ1-1, with D unclear. V was trimmed by 7 bases and J by 3 bases, leaving 15 bases between them. Germline-derived CDR1 and CDR2 are MNHEY and SVGAGI. The CDR3 extends over 14 amino acids. The CDR3 nucleotides are TGTGCCAGCAAAAAGGAGGAAGGATACACTGAAGCTTTCTTT. This codes for CASKKEEGYTEAFF.

The V call is TRBV19, the J call TRBJ1-1, with D unresolved. This CDR3 is built from 13 residues. Germline assignment: CDR1 LNHDA and CDR2 SQIVND (reference sequence). V gave up 6 bases and J gave up 0 bases, with 8 bases separating them. This CDR3 is CASRSSMNTEAFF. The DNA for the CDR3 is TGTGCCAGTAGGTCCTCTATGAACACTGAAGCTTTCTTT.

This clone was observed a handful of times. This rearrangement joins TRBV25-1 to TRBJ1-2, with D unresolved. The germline V gene encodes CDR1 MGHDK and CDR2 SYGVNS. This CDR3 has 10 residues. Trimming stripped 4 bases from V and 6 bases from J, with 3 bases between. The CDR3, as DNA: TGTGCCAGCAGTGCAAATGGCTACACCTTC. The encoded protein is CASSANGYTF.

V gene TRBV6-5 combines with J gene TRBJ2-7; D is ambiguous. Germline lookup yields CDR1 MNHEY and CDR2 SVGAGI. V lost 0 bases to trimming and J lost 0 bases, with 9 bases between them. The CDR3 covers 15 residues. CDR3 sequence reads: CASSYSQASSYEQYF. The CDR3 region has the DNA TGTGCCAGCAGTTACTCTCAGGCGAGCTCCTACGAGCAGTACTTC.

The rearrangement uses TRBV9 and TRBJ1-2; possibly TRBD1 for D (5 bases). The V gene lost 1 base and the J gene lost 8 bases, with 12 bases spanning the gap. The CDR3 runs to 13 residues. The germline CDR1 and CDR2 sequences are SGDLS and YYNGEE. The CDR3 DNA is TGTGCCAGCAGCGTATTGGAGGGGTCGGGCTACACCTTC. Its translation: CASSVLEGSGYTF.

V and J are TRBV6-5 and TRBJ1-2, with D perhaps matching TRBD1 (5 bases). V lost 6 bases and J 3 bases, leaving 8 bases between the germline ends. Germline V lookup: CDR1 MNHEY, CDR2 SVGAGI. The CDR3 has 12 amino acids. CDR3 in amino acids: CASRRGDYGYTF. Here the CDR3 DNA reads TGTGCCAGCAGGCGGGGGGACTATGGCTACACCTTC.

The chain is built from TRBV30 and TRBJ1-2; 9 nucleotides align to TRBD1. The CDR3 totals 14 residues. CDR1 is GTSNPN, CDR2 SVGIG, per germline (reference sequence). J lost 7 bases, V lost 2 bases, and 8 bases had no gene match. CDR3 in amino acids: CAWSYIQGAFGYTF. DNA for the CDR3: TGTGCCTGGAGTTACATACAGGGGGCTTTTGGCTACACCTTC.

This sequence joins TRBV5-4 and TRBJ1-4; 7 bases are shared with TRBD1. The V gene end was trimmed by 0 bases and the J gene end by 3 bases; junction bases not matched to a gene: 2. Per the germline V gene, CDR1 is SGHNT and CDR2 is YYREEE (reference sequence). The CDR3 length is 15 residues. This CDR3 reads CASSLVTGANEKLFF. CDR3 bases: TGTGCCAGCAGCTTGGTTACAGGGGCTAATGAAAAACTGTTTTTT.

This clone was detected once. The CDR3 is CASSLRALVDEQYF. The CDR3 DNA sequence: TGTGCCAGTAGTCTCAGGGCCTTAGTCGACGAGCAGTACTTC. This chain links TRBV19 with TRBJ2-7; a weak D match, TRBD1 (5 bases). The V end was cut by 5 bases, the J end by 5 bases, with 16 bases between. The germline gives CDR1 LNHDA, CDR2 SQIVND (reference sequence). The CDR3 is 14 residues long.

The chain is built from TRBV5-1 and TRBJ2-5; D perhaps matches TRBD2 (6 bases). V gave up 0 bases and J gave up 5 bases, with 17 bases separating them. Per the germline V gene, CDR1 is SGHRS and CDR2 is YFSETQ. The CDR3 covers 16 residues. CDR3 sequence reads: CASSLVGSAGGETQYF. The CDR3 DNA is TGCGCCAGCAGCTTGGTAGGCAGCGCAGGAGGGGAGACCCAGTACTTC.

This clone appeared a single time. The chain has TRBV15 and TRBJ1-4; 8 bases agree with TRBD1. V lost 1 base to trimming and J lost 1 base; unmatched junction nucleotides: 26. CDR1 is LNHNV and CDR2 is YYDKDF in the germline V gene (reference sequence). This CDR3 spans 24 amino acids. The CDR3 nucleotides read TGTGCCACCAGCAGAGTGGTACGGGCAGGGGGCCGAGGATTCGTAGTAGGAACTAATGAAAAACTGTTTTTT. This encodes CATSRVVRAGGRGFVVGTNEKLFF.

The chain couples TRBV25-1 to TRBJ1-2; D might be TRBD1 (5 bases). The CDR3 runs to 13 residues. Per germline, CDR1 MGHDK and CDR2 SYGVNS. Trimming removed 7 bases from V and 4 bases from J, with 13 bases in between. CDR3 amino acids: CASKSQVSYGYTF. DNA for the CDR3: TGTGCCAGCAAATCACAGGTTTCCTATGGCTACACCTTC.